This T cell receptor (beta chain) was observed in a study of blood T cell repertoires in COVID-19. Study-level information: Spain, Italy and the United States supplied samples that represented acute and convalescent COVID-19.

The germline V gene has CDR1 GTSNPN and CDR2 SVGIG (reference sequence). This CDR3 has 14 residues. V shed 2 bases and J 6 bases; nucleotides not matched to a gene: 3. The method was immunoSEQ multiplex PCR; TCRdb's version includes in-frame clones alone and lacks a portion of them. The data hold about 220,000 clones, with approximately 83% observed a single time. This clonotype was sampled from a middle-aged woman with acute COVID-19. J is TRBJ2-1 and V is TRBV30, with 11 bases fitting TRBD2. Sequenced: PBMCs or T cells enriched from blood (not recorded which). The CDR3 bases are TGTGCCTGGAGTCTAGCGGGGGGAAGCAATGAGCAGTTCTTC. Its translation: CAWSLAGGSNEQFF.